The rows below give T cell receptor beta chains drawn from one sample of a study of cytotoxic CD8 clonotypes in ibrutinib-treated CLL. The protocol was immunoSEQ multiplex PCR, while the TCRdb copy is restricted to in-frame clones and leaves out a portion. The repertoire includes approximately 190,000 clones, around 70% of them detected once, and around 5.9% sits in the top ten. The sample here was PBMCs, taken after 12 months of ibrutinib treatment. Receptors originate from a human donor with chronic lymphocytic leukemia. The CDR3 runs from the conserved cysteine through the conserved F or W. A D gene is named only where the DNA matches it firmly. The size of a clone is reported for some rows only, either as once, few or many, or as a class for expanded clones.

clone_size: .; v_call: TRBV2; j_call: TRBJ2-2; d_call: .; cdr3_nt: TGTGCCAGCAGACGGGACTTGAACACCGGGGAGCTGTTTTTT; cdr3_aa: CASRRDLNTGELFF
clone_size: .; v_call: TRBV19; j_call: TRBJ2-5; d_call: TRBD1; cdr3_nt: TGTGCCAGTAGTGCGCCGACAGGGTCAGAGACCCAGTACTTC; cdr3_aa: CASSAPTGSETQYF
clone_size: .; v_call: TRBV6-5; j_call: TRBJ2-1; d_call: .; cdr3_nt: TGTGCCAGCAGTTACTCCACCTACAATGAGCAGTTCTTC; cdr3_aa: CASSYSTYNEQFF
clone_size: .; v_call: TRBV11-2; j_call: TRBJ2-1; d_call: .; cdr3_nt: TGTGCCAGCAGCTTAGGATTGTCGGGTGAGCAGTTCTTC; cdr3_aa: CASSLGLSGEQFF
clone_size: many; v_call: TRBV4-3; j_call: TRBJ1-1; d_call: TRBD1; cdr3_nt: TGCGCCAGCAGCCAACGACAGGGGGCCAGGGACACTGAAGCTTTCTTT; cdr3_aa: CASSQRQGARDTEAFF
clone_size: few; v_call: TRBV6-5; j_call: TRBJ2-1; d_call: .; cdr3_nt: TGTGCCAGCAGGGAGCGGCGGGGAAACAATGAGCAGTTCTTC; cdr3_aa: CASRERRGNNEQFF
clone_size: .; v_call: TRBV27; j_call: TRBJ1-1; d_call: .; cdr3_nt: TGTGCCAGCAGTTTATCCCTAATGAACAGGAACACTGAAGCTTTCTTT; cdr3_aa: CASSLSLMNRNTEAFF
clone_size: .; v_call: TRBV29-1; j_call: TRBJ2-1; d_call: TRBD2; cdr3_nt: TGCAGCGTTGATTCCAGCGGGGGAAACAATGAGCAGTTCTTC; cdr3_aa: CSVDSSGGNNEQFF
clone_size: few; v_call: TRBV10-3; j_call: TRBJ1-2; d_call: TRBD1; cdr3_nt: TGTGCCATCAGTGAAGGACAGGGAGGGGACTACACCTTC; cdr3_aa: CAISEGQGGDYTF
clone_size: .; v_call: TRBV18; j_call: TRBJ2-1; d_call: .; cdr3_nt: TGTGCCAGCTCACCACAAATCTCCTCGGGCAATGAGCAGTTCTTC; cdr3_aa: CASSPQISSGNEQFF
clone_size: once; v_call: TRBV30; j_call: TRBJ1-5; d_call: .; cdr3_nt: TGTGCCTTCACAGAGTACAGCAATCAGCCCCAGCATTTT; cdr3_aa: CAFTEYSNQPQHF
clone_size: .; v_call: TRBV15; j_call: TRBJ2-5; d_call: TRBD1; cdr3_nt: TGTGCCACCAGCAGAGATCTTCAGGGGGCAGGGCCCCAGTACTTC; cdr3_aa: CATSRDLQGAGPQYF
clone_size: .; v_call: TRBV18; j_call: TRBJ1-4; d_call: .; cdr3_nt: TGTGCCAGCTCAAACAGGGAGTATGAAAAACTGTTTTTT; cdr3_aa: CASSNREYEKLFF
clone_size: few; v_call: TRBV9; j_call: TRBJ1-6; d_call: .; cdr3_nt: TGTGCCAGCAGGTCCTTCGGGGGATCACCCCTCCACTTT; cdr3_aa: CASRSFGGSPLHF
clone_size: .; v_call: TRBV7-9; j_call: TRBJ2-7; d_call: .; cdr3_nt: TGTGCCAGCAGCCAGTCATGGACGTCTAACTACGAGCAGTACTTC; cdr3_aa: CASSQSWTSNYEQYF
clone_size: .; v_call: TRBV4-3; j_call: TRBJ2-3; d_call: TRBD2; cdr3_nt: TGCGCCAGCAGCCAAGAAGTGACTAGCGGAAGCCCGATCACGGATACGCAGTATTTT; cdr3_aa: CASSQEVTSGSPITDTQYF
clone_size: .; v_call: TRBV7-2; j_call: TRBJ1-1; d_call: .; cdr3_nt: TGTGCCAGCAGCTTAGTCGGGGGTGGCACTGAAGCTTTCTTT; cdr3_aa: CASSLVGGGTEAFF
clone_size: .; v_call: TRBV11-1; j_call: TRBJ1-2; d_call: TRBD1; cdr3_nt: TGTGCCAGCAGCCTGACAGGGGGCAGCTATGGCTACACCTTC; cdr3_aa: CASSLTGGSYGYTF
clone_size: .; v_call: TRBV6-5; j_call: TRBJ1-6; d_call: .; cdr3_nt: TGTGCCAGCAGTTACTCCTGGGGAGAGGATTCACCCCTCCACTTT; cdr3_aa: CASSYSWGEDSPLHF
clone_size: .; v_call: TRBV29-1; j_call: TRBJ2-1; d_call: TRBD2; cdr3_nt: TGCAGCGGGAAGAAACTTAGCGGGAGCTTCAATGAGCAGTTCTTC; cdr3_aa: CSGKKLSGSFNEQFF
clone_size: .; v_call: TRBV9; j_call: TRBJ1-1; d_call: .; cdr3_nt: TGTGCCAGCAGCGCGGGCTCCGAAGCTTTCTTT; cdr3_aa: CASSAGSEAFF
clone_size: .; v_call: TRBV7-7; j_call: TRBJ1-1; d_call: TRBD1; cdr3_nt: TGTGCCAGCAGCTGCTCGAGAAGGGGGCCAGGGCTGAACACTGAAGCTTTCTTT; cdr3_aa: CASSCSRRGPGLNTEAFF
clone_size: few; v_call: TRBV6-5; j_call: TRBJ1-2; d_call: TRBD1; cdr3_nt: TGTGCCAGCAGGCTGAGGGACAGGTCCAACTATGGCTACACCTTC; cdr3_aa: CASRLRDRSNYGYTF
clone_size: .; v_call: TRBV2; j_call: TRBJ2-2; d_call: .; cdr3_nt: TGTGCCAGCAATGCGGAAGCGAACACCGGGGAGCTGTTTTTT; cdr3_aa: CASNAEANTGELFF
clone_size: .; v_call: TRBV18; j_call: TRBJ1-5; d_call: .; cdr3_nt: TGTGCCAGCTCACCGGTGGGGGTTCGCAATCAGCCCCAGCATTTT; cdr3_aa: CASSPVGVRNQPQHF
clone_size: .; v_call: TRBV27; j_call: TRBJ1-2; d_call: .; cdr3_nt: TGTGCCAGCACCCTGGACAGACGGTATGGCTACACCTTC; cdr3_aa: CASTLDRRYGYTF
clone_size: .; v_call: TRBV18; j_call: TRBJ2-3; d_call: TRBD2; cdr3_nt: TGTGCCAGCTCACCAACCGGGGTTACTAGCGGGAGTCTCACAGATACGCAGTATTTT; cdr3_aa: CASSPTGVTSGSLTDTQYF